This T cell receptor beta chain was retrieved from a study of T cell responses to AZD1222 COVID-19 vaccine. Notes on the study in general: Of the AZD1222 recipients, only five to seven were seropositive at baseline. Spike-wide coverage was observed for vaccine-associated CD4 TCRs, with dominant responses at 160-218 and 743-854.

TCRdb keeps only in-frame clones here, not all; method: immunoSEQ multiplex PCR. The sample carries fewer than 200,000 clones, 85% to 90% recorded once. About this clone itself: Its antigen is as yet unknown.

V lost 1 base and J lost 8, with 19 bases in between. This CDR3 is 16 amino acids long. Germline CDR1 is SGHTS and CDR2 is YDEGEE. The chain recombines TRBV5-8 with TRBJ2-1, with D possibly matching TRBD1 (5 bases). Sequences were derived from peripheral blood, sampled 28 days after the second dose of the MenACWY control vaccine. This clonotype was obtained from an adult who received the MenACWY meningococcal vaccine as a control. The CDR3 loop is CASSLFSRADSDEQFF. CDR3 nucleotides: TGTGCCAGCAGCTTGTTTAGCAGGGCAGATTCGGATGAGCAGTTCTTC. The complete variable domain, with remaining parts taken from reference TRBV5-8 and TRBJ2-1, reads EAGVTQSPTHLIKTRGQQATLRCSPISGHTSVYWYQQALGLGLQFLLWYDEGEERNRGNFPPRFSGRQFPNYSSELNVNALELEDSALYLCASSLFSRADSDEQFFGPGTRLTVL.